A selection of T cell receptor beta chains follows, all from one sample in a study of CD8 T cells in ankylosing spondylitis. From the 5' RACE reads, TCRdb called clonotypes with MiXCR, one entry per CDR3 protein. In the table there are about 88,000 distinct CDR3 sequences, under 30% of which are singletons. Material for sequencing was blood, either unsorted or a sorted T cell fraction (not recorded which). The source of these receptors is a male donor with ankylosing spondylitis or in good health (not recorded which). Both conserved end residues are part of each CDR3. The size of a clone is reported for some rows only, either as once, few or many, or as a class for expanded clones.

CDR3 protein | clone size | J gene | V gene
CATLTSGGRNTEAFF | NA | TRBJ1-1 | TRBV6-1
CASSPPGGANTGELFF | NA | TRBJ2-2 | TRBV7-8
CATSTRQGWADTQYF | few | TRBJ2-3 | TRBV15
CASSLAGNRYEQFF | NA | TRBJ2-1 | TRBV11-2
CATSRGQETQYF | few | TRBJ2-5 | TRBV15
CASSLGQGPYNEQFF | few | TRBJ2-1 | TRBV12-3/TRBV12-4
CASRPSGANVLTF | many | TRBJ2-6 | TRBV6-4
CASSLTASETQYF | NA | TRBJ2-5 | TRBV7-3
CASSPTTGRSGNTIYF | NA | TRBJ1-3 | TRBV18
CASSPTGSTFEQYF | NA | TRBJ2-7 | TRBV3-1
CASGLYGEDSYTF | NA | TRBJ1-2 | TRBV6-2/TRBV6-3
CSVEGQDTDTQYF | NA | TRBJ2-3 | TRBV29-1
CASSLLAGGRSSYNEQFF | few | TRBJ2-1 | TRBV11-1
CASSVDGSIYNEQFF | NA | TRBJ2-1 | TRBV9
CATSRGPDRGSAPLHF | few | TRBJ1-6 | TRBV15
CASRTGTLGEQFF | many | TRBJ2-1 | TRBV2
CASSSGEVKPFLALHF | NA | TRBJ1-6 | TRBV9
CASSGGGGAGDTQYF | NA | TRBJ2-3 | TRBV5-1
CASSLGRGGAFF | NA | TRBJ1-1 | TRBV5-1
CASSFSGGTNTEQFF | NA | TRBJ2-1 | TRBV7-3
CSARGQGQSYTQYF | NA | TRBJ2-3 | TRBV20-1
CASSYGTGNQPQHF | NA | TRBJ1-5 | TRBV6-2/TRBV6-3
CASSGSSGHNEQFF | many | TRBJ2-1 | TRBV5-1
CASSYDRGQPQHF | NA | TRBJ1-5 | TRBV6-5
CASSQEGGLRDTQYF | few | TRBJ2-3 | TRBV4-1
CASRTGTGVQYF | NA | TRBJ2-5 | TRBV6-6
CASTYPRGSEFF | NA | TRBJ2-1 | TRBV5-4
CASNLGRQGFYGYTF | few | TRBJ1-2 | TRBV12-3/TRBV12-4
CASSSDGTDEKLFF | many | TRBJ1-4 | TRBV5-1
CASSSSGGANIQYF | few | TRBJ2-4 | TRBV7-3
CSARDSVADTQYF | many | TRBJ2-3 | TRBV20-1
CASSFSSYRTSVEAFF | NA | TRBJ1-1 | TRBV5-1
CASSPGASGPSYNEQFF | NA | TRBJ2-1 | TRBV12-3/TRBV12-4
CSVEGWTGDVDTQYF | many | TRBJ2-3 | TRBV29-1
CASSLEVGAFF | NA | TRBJ1-1 | TRBV7-9
CASSAGLRDEKLFF | NA | TRBJ1-4 | TRBV6-1
CSPRLAEETQYF | few | TRBJ2-5 | TRBV20-1
CSDRGLAGEDTQYF | many | TRBJ2-3 | TRBV20-1
CSGSIDTQYF | NA | TRBJ2-3 | TRBV29-1